These 9 T cell receptor beta chains share one sample of origin, sequenced in a study of T-cell memory formation after mild COVID-19. Each CDR3 protein is one row after TCRdb ran MiXCR on the 5' RACE reads. The sample has more than 250,000 distinct CDR3 sequences, 15% to 20% seen once. The sample consisted of PBMCs or a T cell subset sorted from them (not recorded which). All receptors derive from a man aged 18-30 years who had mild COVID-19 (a few samples of this study predate the infection). Cell type and time point are not known.

Only a few counts were recorded for this clonotype. This chain links TRBV7-9 with TRBJ2-3; perhaps TRBD2 as D (6 bases). The CDR3 runs 16 residues. V lost 5 bases and J lost 2, with 17 bases in between. Per the germline V gene, CDR1 is SEHNR and CDR2 is FQNEAQ (reference sequence). CDR3 sequence reads: CASSVSPGTFTDTQYF. For the CDR3, the DNA is TGTGCCAGCAGCGTCAGCCCCGGGACTTTCACAGATACGCAGTATTTT.

The CDR3 bases are TGTGCCAGCAGTTACGGAGACAGTTATTACACAGATACGCAGTATTTT. This encodes CASSYGDSYYTDTQYF. The chain employs TRBV6-6 and TRBJ2-3, with D tentatively TRBD1 (5 bases). The CDR3 has 16 residues. V was clipped by 2 bases and J by 2 bases, with 14 bases between them. CDR1 is MNHNY and CDR2 is SVGAGI in the germline V gene (reference sequence).

This clonotype was seen more than once but under ten times. The gene calls are TRBV7-9 and TRBJ1-2, with no clear D. The length of the CDR3 is 19 residues. V lost 5 bases and J lost 5, with 30 bases in between. Germline V gives CDR1 SEHNR, CDR2 FQNEAQ (reference sequence). The CDR3 nucleotides are TGTGCCAGCAGCCTATTTGCCAACCCCGTGAAGGCAGAGTTTTATGGCTACACCTTC. Its protein product is CASSLFANPVKAEFYGYTF.

CDR3 nucleotide sequence: TGTGCCAGCACGAGCCGCAGCGAGCAGTACGTC. It translates to CASTSRSEQYV. The chain combines TRBV6-6 with TRBJ2-7; D uncertain. The ends were cut back, 7 bases at V and 6 bases at J, with 10 bases in the middle. Germline V gives CDR1 MNHNY, CDR2 SVGAGI (reference sequence). The length of the CDR3 is 11 residues.

The V gene is TRBV20-1, the J gene TRBJ2-2; D might be TRBD1 or TRBD2, each matching 5 bases. CDR3 length: 13 amino acids. V dropped 3 bases and J dropped 13 bases, with 18 bases sitting between them. CDR1 and CDR2 from the germline V gene are DFQATT and SNEGSKA (reference sequence). This CDR3 is CSARGPQPGPLFF. The CDR3 nucleotides read TGCAGTGCTAGGGGACCGCAGCCGGGCCCGCTGTTTTTT.

V gene TRBV29-1 combines with J gene TRBJ2-7; D ambiguous. Trimming left V 1 base short and J 0 bases short, with 13 bases between. The CDR3 totals 15 residues. In germline, CDR1 is SQVTM, CDR2 ANQGSEA. Written as DNA, the CDR3 is TGCAGCGTTGAAGGCTTGTACTCGGGCTCCTACGAGCAGTACTTC. Translated: CSVEGLYSGSYEQYF.

V usage is TRBV6-6 and J usage is TRBJ1-1; D is undetermined. The CDR3 runs 15 residues. V was trimmed by 5 bases and J by 6 bases, leaving 19 bases between them. Germline CDR1 and CDR2: MNHNY and SVGAGI (reference sequence). In DNA form, the CDR3 reads TGTGCCAGCAGTCGGGAGGGCCCCAGCCTAGCTGAAGCTTTCTTT. It codes for CASSREGPSLAEAFF.

The chain is built from TRBV14 and TRBJ1-2; D not resolved. Trimming took 0 bases from V and 8 from J, leaving 4 bases between them. Germline loops: CDR1 SGHDN, CDR2 FVKESK. This CDR3 is 11 amino acids long. The CDR3 region has the DNA TGTGCCAGCAGCCAAGATAGGGGCTACACCTTC. Protein: CASSQDRGYTF. Complete variable domain (other parts from reference TRBV14 and TRBJ1-2): EAGVTQFPSHSVIEKGQTVTLRCDPISGHDNLYWYRRVMGKEIKFLLHFVKESKQDESGMPNNRFLAERTGGTYSTLKVQPAELEDSGVYFCASSQDRGYTFGSGTRLTVV.

This clonotype was counted many times. The CDR3 DNA reads as TGTGCCGCCCGGACAGGGGAAAATGAAAAACTGTTTTTT. Protein product: CAARTGENEKLFF. V usage is TRBV10-3 and J usage is TRBJ1-4; 9 bases are a match to TRBD1. Trimming removed 11 bases from V and 5 bases from J; junction bases left unmatched: 6. Germline lookup yields CDR1 ENHRY and CDR2 SYGVKD. The CDR3 loop spans 13 amino acids.